The 24 T cell receptor beta chains below all came from one sample that was sequenced in a study of T-cell reconstitution after alpha-beta-depleted transplantation in children. Construction of the TCRbeta library involved unique molecular identifiers. TCRdb analysed the PCR reads with MiXCR anew, one entry per CDR3 protein. Among 580,000 or so distinct CDR3 sequences, 23% were seen once, and the ten largest hold 14%. The sample was PBMCs, mostly from graft donor cells, taken 360 days after TCRalphabeta/CD19-depleted stem cell transplant. The receptors originated from a boy under three years old who had a stem cell transplant for acute myeloid leukemia, so the T cells may come from the graft donor.

The chain recombines TRBV18 with TRBJ1-2; D is perhaps TRBD1 (5 bases). The CDR3 loop spans 15 amino acids. The germline CDR1 and CDR2 sequences are KGHSH and LQKENI. Trimming took 2 bases from V and 5 from J, leaving 15 bases between them. As DNA, the CDR3 is TGTGCCAGCTCACCAAAACTACAGGATAAATATGGCTACACCTTC. It yields the protein CASSPKLQDKYGYTF.

This clonotype was found a few times. The chain is built from TRBV20-1 and TRBJ2-3, with TRBD1 identical over 9 bases. The CDR3 consists of 14 residues. The V gene's germline CDR1 is DFQATT and CDR2 SNEGSKA (reference sequence). V lost 5 bases to trimming and J lost 2 bases; unmatched junction nucleotides: 5. The CDR3 loop reads CSAGGTGNTDTQYF. CDR3 coding DNA: TGCAGTGCTGGGGGGACAGGGAACACAGATACGCAGTATTTT.

In this sample, this clonotype turned up a few times. The chain links TRBV6-4 to TRBJ2-1, with D maybe TRBD1 (6 bases). Germline CDR1 reads MRHNA; CDR2 reads SNTAGT. The CDR3 length is 19 residues. The V end lost 2 bases, the J end lost 5 bases, and 25 bases lay between the germline ends. The CDR3 coding sequence is TGTGCCAGCAGTGACGTACGCACCCCGGGACATTTAAAGAACAATGAGCAGTTCTTC. The encoded protein is CASSDVRTPGHLKNNEQFF.

The chain uses TRBV7-9 and TRBJ2-2, with a tentative D call TRBD2 (5 bases). Between the trimmed V and J ends, which lost 7 bases and 4 bases, there was a span of 16 bases. Germline V gene sequence: CDR1 SEHNR, CDR2 FQNEAQ (reference sequence). This CDR3 is built from 15 residues. CDR3 amino acids: CASTCRTETTGELFF. The CDR3 DNA is TGTGCCAGCACCTGTCGGACTGAAACCACCGGGGAGCTGTTTTTT.

The table lists this clonotype with many counts. The V gene is TRBV4-1, the J gene TRBJ1-1; perhaps TRBD1 as D (6 bases). CDR3 length: 15 amino acids. The germline V gene encodes CDR1 MGHRA and CDR2 YSYEKL. The V and J ends lost 0 bases and 4 bases respectively, with 12 bases between them. As DNA, the CDR3 is TGCGCCAGCAGCCAAGAATGGGGGGCCGGCACTGAAGCTTTCTTT. It encodes CASSQEWGAGTEAFF.

The sample holds a few counts of this clonotype. The chain links TRBV20-1 to TRBJ2-5; either TRBD1 or TRBD2 may fit D (6 bases each). V lost 3 bases and J lost 5, with 13 bases in between. In germline, CDR1 is DFQATT, CDR2 SNEGSKA (reference sequence). The CDR3 totals 13 residues. The CDR3 region is CSASLGGGETQYF. For the CDR3, the DNA is TGCAGTGCTAGTCTCGGGGGCGGGGAGACCCAGTACTTC.

The chain couples TRBV7-2 to TRBJ1-4, with 8 nucleotides matching TRBD1. This CDR3 is built from 16 residues. From germline, CDR1 is SGHTA and CDR2 FQGNSA. V was clipped by 5 bases and J by 6 bases; unmatched bases: 11. CDR3 sequence: CASSLSRQGAYEKLFF. The DNA for the CDR3 is TGTGCCAGCAGCCTCTCTCGGCAGGGGGCGTATGAAAAACTGTTTTTT.

In the case of this clonotype: No conserved phenylalanine or tryptophan ends this CDR3, so it is likely a read error. This chain uses TRBV4-1 with TRBJ2-1; D is perhaps TRBD2 (5 bases). CDR3 size: 14 residues. The germline V gene encodes CDR1 MGHRA and CDR2 YSYEKL. The V gene lost 1 base and the J gene lost 6 bases, with 10 bases spanning the gap. The CDR3 region has the DNA TGCGCCAGCAGCCAAGTAGGGAGTCCCAATGAGCAGTTCCTC. Translating it yields CASSQVGSPNEQFL.

The chain couples TRBV21-1 to TRBJ2-2; TRBD1, the D gene given by the table, was not confirmed from the DNA. TRBV21-1 is noted as a pseudogene. The CDR3 length is 20 residues. CDR3 sequence (DNA): TGTGCCAGCAGCAAAAGGTCCCTGGGAGACGGGAAGTTGGACACCGGGGAGCTGTTTTTT. It is translated as CASSKRSLGDGKLDTGELFF.

The chain couples TRBV6-5 to TRBJ1-4; maybe TRBD1 (5 bases). The CDR3 length is 15 residues. Germline V gives CDR1 MNHEY, CDR2 SVGAGI. V was trimmed by 6 bases and J by 4 bases, leaving 15 bases between them. The CDR3 coding sequence is TGTGCCAGCAGAACCGGGACCATAGTTAATGAAAAACTGTTTTTT. Amino acids: CASRTGTIVNEKLFF.

This clonotype has just a few counts. J is TRBJ2-1 and V is TRBV4-1; 8 positions match TRBD1. The CDR3 runs to 14 residues. CDR1 is MGHRA and CDR2 is YSYEKL in the germline V gene. With V trimmed by 3 bases and J by 5 bases, 3 bases remained unmatched. The CDR3 loop reads CASSQAGQDNEQFF. DNA for the CDR3: TGCGCCAGCAGCCAGGCGGGACAGGACAATGAGCAGTTCTTC.

This chain uses TRBV4-1 with TRBJ2-5; 10 nucleotides align to TRBD1. The CDR3 runs to 16 residues. The germline V gene has CDR1 MGHRA and CDR2 YSYEKL. V lost 4 bases, J lost 5 bases, and 10 bases stayed unmatched. CDR3: CASSLQTGTGDETQYF. DNA of the CDR3: TGCGCCAGCAGCCTCCAGACCGGGACAGGGGATGAGACCCAGTACTTC.

The chain employs TRBV24-1 and TRBJ2-3; TRBD2 matches 8 bases. The CDR3 covers 16 residues. Germline CDR1 reads KGHDR; CDR2 reads SFDVKD. The V and J ends lost 6 bases and 4 bases, in that order; junction bases with no gene match: 11. CDR3 region: CATSIRSGAGADTQYF. The CDR3 coding sequence is TGTGCCACCAGTATACGTAGCGGGGCGGGGGCAGATACGCAGTATTTT.

This clonotype was recorded a few times. The chain couples TRBV16 to TRBJ1-6; TRBD1 is a possible D gene (5 bases). The CDR3 runs 14 residues. V gave up 0 bases and J gave up 14 bases, with 14 bases separating them. CDR1 KGHSY and CDR2 FQNENV come from the germline V gene. The CDR3 nucleotides read TGTGCCAGCAGCCAATCGGGGGGTCCCTCAACCCTCCACTTT. Translation: CASSQSGGPSTLHF.

This clonotype was counted only a few times. The chain carries TRBV20-1 and TRBJ2-7; 9 bases align to TRBD1. The V gene's germline CDR1 is DFQATT and CDR2 SNEGSKA (reference sequence). After removal of 5 bases from V and 0 bases from J, the junction contained 2 bases not matched to a gene. The CDR3 consists of 13 residues. This CDR3 reads CSAQTGGSYEQYV. The CDR3 DNA follows: TGCAGTGCTCAGACAGGGGGCTCCTACGAGCAGTACGTC.

This clonotype showed up just once. The chain uses TRBV6-1 and TRBJ2-4; 16 positions match TRBD2. Germline V gene lookup returns CDR1 MNHNS and CDR2 SASEGT. The CDR3 sequence is 18 residues long. V lost 6 bases, J lost 0 bases, and 5 bases stayed unmatched. For the CDR3, the DNA is TGTGCCAGCAGGGGGACTAGCGGGGGGGTCGAAGCCAAAAACATTCAGTACTTC. Protein product: CASRGTSGGVEAKNIQYF.

There are a few counts of this clonotype. The chain links TRBV20-1 to TRBJ2-1, with D possibly matching TRBD1 (5 bases). Trimming shortened V by 1 base and J by 7 bases, and 14 bases separated the two germline ends. CDR3 length equals 14 residues. Germline V CDR1 and CDR2: DFQATT, SNEGSKA (reference sequence). The CDR3 coding sequence is TGCAGTGCTAGAGGGCTGGGGCCGTTGAATGAGCAGTTCTTC. As protein: CSARGLGPLNEQFF.

V usage is TRBV29-1 and J usage is TRBJ1-1, with 9 bases lining up with TRBD1. After removal of 7 bases from V and 7 bases from J, the junction contained 7 bases not matched to a gene. The length of the CDR3 is 12 residues. Germline V gene data show CDR1 as SQVTM and CDR2 as ANQGSEA. CDR3 in amino acids: CSAPGQGIEAFF. CDR3 nucleotides: TGCAGCGCCCCGGGACAGGGTATTGAAGCTTTCTTT.

This clonotype appeared a few times. The chain couples TRBV29-1 to TRBJ2-1; possible D gene TRBD1, 5 bases. Looked up from germline, CDR1 is SQVTM and CDR2 is ANQGSEA. The CDR3 covers 12 residues. Trimming left V 5 bases short and J 7 bases short, with 12 bases between. The CDR3 here is CSVSGSGNEQFF. In DNA form, the CDR3 reads TGCAGCGTTTCAGGGTCAGGAAATGAGCAGTTCTTC.

This clonotype showed up many times. This sequence joins TRBV20-1 and TRBJ2-1, with 7 bases matching TRBD2. The V segment lost 4 bases and the J segment 9 bases; nucleotides outside the gene matches: 3. The CDR3 length is 11 residues. Germline values: CDR1 DFQATT, CDR2 SNEGSKA (reference sequence). CDR3 residues: CSAMLAVEQFF. The DNA for the CDR3 is TGCAGTGCTATGCTAGCGGTTGAGCAGTTCTTC.

This clonotype was observed a handful of times. The chain employs TRBV15 and TRBJ2-7; TRBD2 agrees at 14 bases. The V and J ends lost 5 bases and 3 bases, in that order; junction bases with no gene match: 3. This CDR3 has 15 residues. Germline CDR1 reads LNHNV; CDR2 reads YYDKDF (reference sequence). CDR3 sequence: CATSGGLAGVYEQYF. As DNA, the CDR3 is TGTGCCACCAGCGGGGGACTAGCGGGGGTCTACGAGCAGTACTTC.

This clonotype has a count of ten or more. The chain uses TRBV7-3 and TRBJ2-3, with a possible D match to TRBD1 (7 bases). Germline V gene lookup returns CDR1 SGHTA and CDR2 FQGTGA. With 0 bases removed from V and 6 bases from J, the gap between germline ends came to 13 bases. This CDR3 region has 15 residues. The CDR3 coding sequence is TGTGCCAGCAGCTTAACGGGCCAGGGGGGTGATACGCAGTATTTT. It yields the protein CASSLTGQGGDTQYF.

This chain connects TRBV5-1 to TRBJ2-7; TRBD2 might be the D (5 bases). The CDR3 extends over 13 amino acids. The V end lost 3 bases, the J end lost 4 bases, and 11 bases lay between the germline ends. Looked up from germline, CDR1 is SGHRS and CDR2 is YFSETQ. CDR3 nucleotide sequence: TGCGCCAGCAGCTCCGGGGATACTTACGAGCAGTACGTC. Translated, it gives CASSSGDTYEQYV.

Many counts were recorded for this clonotype. The chain has TRBV6-2 or TRBV6-3 and TRBJ1-1; D unclear. Trimming removed 2 bases from V and 5 bases from J, with 3 bases in between. This CDR3 comprises 11 residues. The germline V gene encodes CDR1 MNHEY and CDR2 SVGEGT. For the CDR3, the DNA is TGTGCCAGCAGTTACGAGACTGAAGCTTTCTTT. It codes for CASSYETEAFF.